Sequencing of this T cell receptor beta chain was carried out in a study of OX40 agonist ivuxolimab in advanced cancers. Generated by immunoSEQ multiplex PCR, the TCRdb table keeps only in-frame clones and is missing some. The data hold approximately 74,000 clones, with approximately 90% observed a single time. The germline V gene encodes CDR1 LNHDA and CDR2 SQIVND (reference sequence). The V gene lost 3 bases and the J gene lost 5 bases, with 13 bases spanning the gap. CDR3 length: 14 amino acids. The input for sequencing was CD4+ or CD8+ T cells sorted from blood, taken in a trial of the OX40 agonist ivuxolimab. The rearrangement links TRBV19 to TRBJ1-2, with D uncertain. The TCR comes from an adult with an advanced solid tumor such as melanoma, head and neck, liver or kidney cancer. The CDR3 sequence is CASSIQLSGYGYTF. The CDR3 DNA reads TGTGCCAGTAGTATCCAACTCTCGGGTTATGGCTACACCTTC. The full variable domain, rest sourced from reference TRBV19 and TRBJ1-2, is DGGITQSPKYLFRKEGQNVTLSCEQNLNHDAMYWYRQDPGQGLRLIYYSQIVNDFQKGDIAEGYSVSREKKESFPLTVTSAQKNPTAFYLCASSIQLSGYGYTFGSGTRLTVV.